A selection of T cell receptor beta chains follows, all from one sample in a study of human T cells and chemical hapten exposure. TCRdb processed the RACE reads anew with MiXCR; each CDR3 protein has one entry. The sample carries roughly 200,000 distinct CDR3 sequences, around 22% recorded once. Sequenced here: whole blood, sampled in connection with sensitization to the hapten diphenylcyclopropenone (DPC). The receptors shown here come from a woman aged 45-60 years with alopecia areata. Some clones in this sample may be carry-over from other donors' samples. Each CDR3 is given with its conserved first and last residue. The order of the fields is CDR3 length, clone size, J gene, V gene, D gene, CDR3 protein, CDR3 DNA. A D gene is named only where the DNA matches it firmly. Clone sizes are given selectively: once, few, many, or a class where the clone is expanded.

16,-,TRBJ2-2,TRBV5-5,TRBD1,CASSFLSGTVVGELFF,TGTGCCAGCAGCTTCCTCTCCGGGACAGTGGTTGGGGAGCTGTTTTTT
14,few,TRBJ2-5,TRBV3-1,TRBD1,CASSPRQGAQTQYF,TGTGCCAGCAGCCCCAGACAGGGGGCTCAGACCCAGTACTTC
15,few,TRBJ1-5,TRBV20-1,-,CSAMGGGPRNQPQHF,TGCAGTGCTATGGGGGGAGGGCCTCGCAATCAGCCCCAGCATTTT
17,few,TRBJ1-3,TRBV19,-,CASTPQRLGASGNTIYF,TGTGCCAGTACCCCCCAACGGCTAGGGGCCTCTGGAAACACCATATATTTT
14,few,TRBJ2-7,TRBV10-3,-,CAISGRQESYEQYF,TGTGCCATCAGTGGGCGGCAGGAGTCCTACGAGCAGTACTTC
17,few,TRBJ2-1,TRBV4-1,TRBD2,CASSQGPQREGHNEQFF,TGCGCCAGCAGCCAGGGCCCCCAGCGGGAGGGCCACAATGAGCAGTTCTTC
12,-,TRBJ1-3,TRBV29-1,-,CSVGTSGNTIYF,TGCAGCGTCGGTACCTCTGGAAACACCATATATTTT
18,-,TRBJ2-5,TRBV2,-,CASSEARRRIFPQETQYF,TGTGCCAGCAGTGAAGCACGGCGGAGAATCTTCCCTCAAGAGACCCAGTACTTC
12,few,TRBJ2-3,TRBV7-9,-,CASSSQTDTQYF,TGTGCCAGCAGCTCACAGACAGATACGCAGTATTTT
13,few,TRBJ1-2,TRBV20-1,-,CSAIEAANYGYTF,TGCAGTGCTATCGAGGCGGCTAACTATGGCTACACCTTC
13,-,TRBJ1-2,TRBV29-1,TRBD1,CSVGTGGDYGYTF,TGCAGCGTTGGGACAGGGGGAGACTATGGCTACACCTTC
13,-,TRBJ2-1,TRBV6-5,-,CASSYGTRNEQFF,TGTGCCAGCAGTTACGGGACGAGGAATGAGCAGTTCTTC
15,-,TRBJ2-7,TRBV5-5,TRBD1,CASRRGGGQGLEQYF,TGTGCCAGCAGACGTGGGGGGGGACAGGGTCTCGAGCAGTACTTC
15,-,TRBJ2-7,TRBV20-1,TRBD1,CSARDRDRFTYEQYF,TGCAGTGCTAGAGATAGGGACAGGTTCACCTACGAGCAGTACTTC
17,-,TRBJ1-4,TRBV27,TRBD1,CASSLGAGGAPNEKLFF,TGTGCCAGCAGTTTAGGGGCAGGGGGCGCACCAAATGAAAAACTGTTTTTT
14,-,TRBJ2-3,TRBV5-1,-,CASSPWTGTDTQYF,TGCGCCAGCAGCCCCTGGACCGGCACAGATACGCAGTATTTT
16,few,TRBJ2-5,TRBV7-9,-,CASSLGPGHTQETQYF,TGTGCCAGCAGCTTAGGACCGGGACACACACAAGAGACCCAGTACTTC
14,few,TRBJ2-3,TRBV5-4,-,CASSSQLSTDTQYF,TGTGCCAGCAGCTCACAGCTTAGCACAGATACGCAGTATTTT
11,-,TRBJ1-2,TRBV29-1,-,CSVGGSYGYTF,TGCAGCGTTGGAGGGAGCTATGGCTACACCTTC
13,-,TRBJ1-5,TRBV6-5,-,CASSISGNQPQHF,TGTGCCAGCAGCATAAGTGGGAATCAGCCCCAGCATTTT
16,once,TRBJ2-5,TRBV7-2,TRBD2,CASSFPSGTLQETQYF,TGTGCCAGCAGCTTTCCTAGCGGGACCCTCCAAGAGACCCAGTACTTC
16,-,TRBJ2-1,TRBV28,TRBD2,CASSLAGGISYNEQFF,TGTGCCAGCAGCCTAGCGGGAGGGATCTCCTACAATGAGCAGTTCTTC
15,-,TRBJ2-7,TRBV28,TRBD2,CASSSGGGRALEQYF,TGTGCCAGCAGTTCGGGAGGCGGGAGGGCCCTTGAGCAGTACTTC
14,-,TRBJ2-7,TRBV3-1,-,CASSSGVLLYEQYF,TGTGCCAGCAGCTCGGGAGTGCTCCTCTACGAGCAGTACTTC
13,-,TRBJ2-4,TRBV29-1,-,CSVGVLGGAIQYF,TGCAGCGTCGGGGTACTAGGAGGTGCCATTCAGTACTTC
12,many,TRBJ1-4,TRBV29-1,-,CSVGQTNEKLFF,TGCAGCGTAGGACAAACTAATGAAAAACTGTTTTTT
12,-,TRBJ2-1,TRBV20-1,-,CSARALAAEQFF,TGCAGTGCTAGAGCCCTAGCAGCTGAGCAGTTCTTC
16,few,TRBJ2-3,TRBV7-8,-,CASSPLLAVSTDTQYF,TGTGCCAGCAGCCCCCTTTTAGCGGTTAGCACAGATACGCAGTATTTT
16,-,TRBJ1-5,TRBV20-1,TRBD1,CSAKSLQGNSNQPQHF,TGCAGTGCTAAGAGTTTACAGGGGAATAGCAATCAGCCCCAGCATTTT
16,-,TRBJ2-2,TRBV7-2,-,CASSLNRIANTGELFF,TGTGCCAGCAGCTTGAATAGGATCGCGAACACCGGGGAGCTGTTTTTT
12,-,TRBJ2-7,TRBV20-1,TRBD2,CSARGLATEQYF,TGCAGTGCTAGGGGACTAGCAACCGAGCAGTACTTC
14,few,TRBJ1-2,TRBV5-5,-,CASSLGQANYGYTF,TGTGCCAGCAGCTTGGGTCAGGCTAACTATGGCTACACCTTC
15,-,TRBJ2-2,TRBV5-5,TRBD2,CASSRDYWNTGELFF,TGTGCCAGCAGTCGGGACTACTGGAACACCGGGGAGCTGTTTTTT
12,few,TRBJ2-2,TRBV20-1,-,CSAHGGTGELFF,TGCAGTGCTCACGGGGGCACCGGGGAGCTGTTTTTT
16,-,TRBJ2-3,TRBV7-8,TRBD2,CASSVTSGASTDTQYF,TGTGCCAGCAGCGTAACTAGCGGGGCTAGCACAGATACGCAGTATTTT
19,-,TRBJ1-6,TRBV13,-,CASSLESAGPGSYNSPLHF,TGTGCCAGCAGCTTAGAAAGTGCAGGGCCGGGTTCCTATAATTCACCCCTCCACTTT
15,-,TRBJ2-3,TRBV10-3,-,CAISEEGGRRDTQYF,TGTGCCATCAGTGAGGAAGGTGGGAGGAGAGATACGCAGTATTTT
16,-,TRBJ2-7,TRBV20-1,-,CSARDRAGTTTYEQYF,TGCAGTGCTAGAGATCGGGCAGGAACGACTACCTACGAGCAGTACTTC
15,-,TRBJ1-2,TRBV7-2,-,CASSFLQIINYGYTF,TGTGCCAGCAGCTTCCTACAGATAATTAACTATGGCTACACCTTC
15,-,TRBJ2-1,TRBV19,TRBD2,CASSIRAGATFEQFF,TGTGCCAGTAGTATTCGGGCGGGAGCTACATTTGAGCAGTTCTTC
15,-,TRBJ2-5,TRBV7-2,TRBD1,CASSSNSGGRETQYF,TGTGCCAGCAGCTCAAACTCAGGGGGAAGGGAGACCCAGTACTTC
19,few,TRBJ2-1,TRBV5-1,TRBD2,CASSGGTSGTPWGYNEQFF,TGCGCCAGCAGCGGCGGGACTAGCGGGACTCCTTGGGGCTACAATGAGCAGTTCTTC
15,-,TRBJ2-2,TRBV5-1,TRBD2,CASSLTSGTTGELFF,TGCGCCAGCAGCTTGACTAGCGGTACTACCGGGGAGCTGTTTTTT